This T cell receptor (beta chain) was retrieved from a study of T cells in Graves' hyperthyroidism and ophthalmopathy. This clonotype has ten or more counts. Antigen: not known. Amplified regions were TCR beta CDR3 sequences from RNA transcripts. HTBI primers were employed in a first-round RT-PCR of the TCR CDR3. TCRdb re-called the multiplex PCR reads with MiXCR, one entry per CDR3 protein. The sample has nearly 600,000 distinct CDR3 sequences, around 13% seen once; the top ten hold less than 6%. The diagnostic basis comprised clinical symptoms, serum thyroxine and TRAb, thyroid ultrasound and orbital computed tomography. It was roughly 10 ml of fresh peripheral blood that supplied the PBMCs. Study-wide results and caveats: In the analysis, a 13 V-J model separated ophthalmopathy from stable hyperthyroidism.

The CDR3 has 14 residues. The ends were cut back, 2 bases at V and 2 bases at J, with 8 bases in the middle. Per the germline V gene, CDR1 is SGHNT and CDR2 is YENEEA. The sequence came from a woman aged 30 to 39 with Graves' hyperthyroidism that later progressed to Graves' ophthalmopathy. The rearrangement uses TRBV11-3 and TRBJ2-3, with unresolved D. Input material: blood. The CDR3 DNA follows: TGTGCCAGCAGCTTAAGCTCGTTCACAGATACGCAGTATTTT. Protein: CASSLSSFTDTQYF.